This T cell receptor (beta chain) derives from a study of T-cell memory formation after mild COVID-19. Comment on this clonotype: Antigen: not known.

Using its own MiXCR run on the 5' RACE reads, TCRdb lists one record per CDR3 protein. Altogether some 450,000 distinct CDR3 sequences are present, about 19% being singletons, with the ten largest covering around 8.4%. Study-level findings and limits: Some responding clones appeared in pre-infection memory, suggesting cross-reactive memory joined.

The sequenced sample consisted of PBMCs or a T cell subset sorted from them (not recorded which). The TCR was taken from an adult woman who had mild COVID-19 (a few samples of this study predate the infection). Cell type and time point are not known.

The CDR3 nucleotides are TGTGCCAGCAGCCACGAAGGGACTAGCGGGAGACCCAGGTACGAGCAGTACTTC. Translated: CASSHEGTSGRPRYEQYF. The V call is TRBV4-2, the J call TRBJ2-7, with 14 bases matching TRBD2. V gave up 3 bases and J gave up 4 bases; unmatched junction bases: 11. In germline, CDR1 is LGHNA, CDR2 YNFKEQ. This CDR3 comprises 18 residues.